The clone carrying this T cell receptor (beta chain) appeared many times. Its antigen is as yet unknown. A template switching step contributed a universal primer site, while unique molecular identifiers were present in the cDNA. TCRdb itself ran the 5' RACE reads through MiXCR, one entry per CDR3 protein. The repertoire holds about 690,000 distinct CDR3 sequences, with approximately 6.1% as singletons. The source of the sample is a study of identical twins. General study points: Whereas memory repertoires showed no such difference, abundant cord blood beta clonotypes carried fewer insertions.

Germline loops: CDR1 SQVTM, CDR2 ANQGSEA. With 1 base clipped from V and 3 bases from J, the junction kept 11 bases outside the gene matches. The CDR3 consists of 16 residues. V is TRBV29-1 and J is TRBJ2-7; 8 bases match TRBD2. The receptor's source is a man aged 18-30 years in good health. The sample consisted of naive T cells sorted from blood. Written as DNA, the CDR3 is TGCAGCGTTGAAGGATGTGGACTAGCAATCCTCTACGAGCAGTACTTC. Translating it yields CSVEGCGLAILYEQYF.